These 15 T cell receptor beta chains came from one sample sequenced in a study of CD8+CD57+ T cells in acquired aplastic anemia. The template used for profiling TCR beta VDJ and CDR3 was genomic DNA. A single record per CDR3 protein comes from TCRdb applying MiXCR to the reads. The sample has roughly 250,000 distinct CDR3 sequences; 70% to 85% are singletons. It was patients with CD8+CD57+ cell expansion by flow cytometry who were chosen for sequencing. Sequenced input: sorted CD4+, CD8+, or CD8+CD57+ T cells (not recorded which) from PBMCs. The receptors were sampled from a human donor with aplastic anemia.

This rearrangement joins TRBV7-6 to TRBJ2-2, with 9 positions matching TRBD2. The germline gives CDR1 SGHVS, CDR2 FNYEAQ. This CDR3 has 17 amino acids. J was trimmed by 2 bases and V by 6 bases; bases with no gene match: 10. CDR3 nucleotides: TGTGCCAGCAGTATGAGCGGGGGGATTATAAACACCGGGGAGCTGTTTTTT. Its translation is CASSMSGGIINTGELFF.

This clonotype was observed once. The genes are TRBV9 and TRBJ1-1, with D unclear. The CDR3 is made up of 15 amino acids. V dropped 4 bases and J dropped 6 bases, with 19 bases sitting between them. The germline V gene has CDR1 SGDLS and CDR2 YYNGEE. As DNA, the CDR3 is TGTGCCAGCAGCTTAGGGCTGAGAAGCAACCCTGAAGCTTTCTTT. The encoded protein is CASSLGLRSNPEAFF.

The V and J genes are TRBV9 and TRBJ2-1, with D tentatively TRBD2 (5 bases). V shed 4 bases and J shed 11 bases, with 25 bases lying between them. This CDR3 spans 16 amino acids. Per germline, CDR1 SGDLS and CDR2 YYNGEE. In nucleotides, the CDR3 is TGTGCCAGCAGCTCCGGGTCGAGCGGAATAGATACGCAGCAGTTCTTC. Its translation is CASSSGSSGIDTQQFF.

Concerning this clonotype: As the CDR3 is not closed by the conserved phenylalanine or tryptophan, this likely results from a read error. The limits of the CDR3 on the DNA are not certain, so only TCRdb's listed CDR3 is given. The chain employs TRBV7-8 and TRBJ2-1. Germline lookup yields CDR1 SGHVS and CDR2 FQNEAQ. The CDR3 extends over 13 residues, inclusive of both ends. The CDR3 loop reads CASSVGGSHDTQY.

Concerning this clonotype itself: Since no conserved phenylalanine or tryptophan closes the CDR3, a read error is the likely cause. The chain uses TRBV5-1 and TRBJ1-6; D is uncertain. Germline CDR1 and CDR2: SGHRS and YFSETQ. Deletions cut 1 base from V and 14 bases from J, with 13 bases between. The CDR3 spans 13 residues. CDR3 in DNA: TGCGCCAGCAGCTTGCATCCAAATTCGACCCTCCACCTA. Translating gives CASSLHPNSTLHL.

The V gene is TRBV12-3 or TRBV12-4, the J gene TRBJ1-2; 10 bases are a match to TRBD1. The CDR3 is 14 residues long. After removal of 5 bases from V and 1 base from J, the junction contained 1 base not matched to a gene. CDR3 DNA: TGTGCCAGCAGTGACAGGGGGCGTAACTATGGCTACACCTTC. Its protein product is CASSDRGRNYGYTF.

This clonotype was seen only a few times. The conserved phenylalanine or tryptophan normally closing the CDR3 is absent here, so this likely arose from a read error. The DNA is left out, because the CDR3 cannot be placed on it with certainty; the CDR3 is given as TCRdb lists it. CDR3 region: CASSPTTGDHTDT. The chain is built from TRBV7-9 and TRBJ1-1; the listed D gene, TRBD1, was not tested against the DNA. The CDR3 comprises 13 residues, both ends counted. From germline, CDR1 is SEHNR and CDR2 FQNEAQ (reference sequence).

Details on this clonotype: One end of the junction varies from germline; a read error may be responsible. The chain couples TRBV7-7 to TRBJ2-3; D is possibly TRBD2 (6 bases). The CDR3 contains 14 residues. Looked up from germline, CDR1 is SSHAT and CDR2 is FNYEAQ (reference sequence). CDR3 in DNA: TGTTCCCCTAGGTTAGCGGCAGGTCCACATACGCTGTCTTTT. Encoded protein: CSPRLAAGPHTLSF.

The chain carries TRBV19 and TRBJ2-1, with TRBD1 matching 7 bases. CDR1 is LNHDA, CDR2 SQIVND, per germline (reference sequence). With V trimmed by 10 bases and J by 0 bases, 9 bases remained unmatched. This CDR3 comprises 15 residues. The CDR3 spells CATTLGDSSYNEQFF. CDR3 nucleotides: TGTGCCACTACCCTAGGGGACAGCTCCTACAATGAGCAGTTCTTC.

The table lists this clonotype with many counts. DNA for the CDR3: TGTGCCAGCAGCTTACCGGGAGGTCCCGATACGCAGTCTTACGAGCAGTACGTC. Translating gives CASSLPGGPDTQSYEQYV. V and J are TRBV7-8 and TRBJ2-7; TRBD2 matches 7 bases. CDR1 is SGHVS and CDR2 is FQNEAQ in the germline V gene. Trimming took 2 bases from V and 4 from J; bases not matched to a gene: 17. The CDR3 consists of 18 residues.

The rearrangement links TRBV15 to TRBJ2-1, with D perhaps matching TRBD2 (5 bases). This CDR3 region has 14 residues. Germline lookup yields CDR1 LNHNV and CDR2 YYDKDF (reference sequence). V was trimmed by 1 base and J by 6 bases, leaving 10 bases between them. The CDR3 spells CATSRAGEGNEQFF. The DNA of the CDR3 is TGTGCCACCAGCAGAGCTGGAGAGGGCAATGAGCAGTTCTTC.

On this clonotype: At one boundary the junction diverges from the germline segment, which might be a read error. The J gene is TRBJ2-1, the V gene TRBV7-8; TRBD1 aligns across 7 bases. Germline CDR1 and CDR2: SGHVS and FQNEAQ. The CDR3 loop spans 13 amino acids. The CDR3 nucleotides are TGTGCCAGCAGCTTAGCGGTAGGGGGCGATCCGCTCTTT. This translates into CASSLAVGGDPLF.

Only a few counts were recorded for this clonotype. The gene calls are TRBV29-1 and TRBJ1-2; 9 nucleotides line up with TRBD1. V was clipped by 0 bases and J by 13 bases; unmatched bases: 12. The germline gives CDR1 SQVTM, CDR2 ANQGSEA. The CDR3 has 14 amino acids. CDR3 protein: CSVEDGQGRGVCTF. CDR3 nucleotide sequence: TGCAGCGTTGAAGATGGACAGGGGAGGGGTGTCTGCACCTTC.

The CDR3 loop is CASGAGRIGTQYF. Here the CDR3 DNA reads TGTGCCAGCGGGGCCGGGCGCATAGGTACGCAGTATTTT. This chain connects TRBV7-3 to TRBJ2-3; D might be TRBD1 (5 bases). Germline lookup yields CDR1 SGHTA and CDR2 FQGTGA. This CDR3 comprises 13 residues. V was cut by 8 bases and J by 8 bases, with 17 bases left in between.

The genes are TRBV24-1 and TRBJ1-2; D may be TRBD1 (6 bases). Germline CDR1 reads KGHDR; CDR2 reads SFDVKD. This CDR3 region has 14 residues. With 5 bases removed from V and 8 bases from J, the gap between germline ends came to 17 bases. CDR3 nucleotides: TGTGCCACCAGTGTAAAGGACAGCGGGGTCGGCTACACCTTC. Translating it yields CATSVKDSGVGYTF.